Presented here are 21 T cell receptor beta chains from one specimen sequenced in a study of T cell responses to AZD1222 COVID-19 vaccine. The table came from immunoSEQ multiplex PCR; TCRdb's copy has only in-frame clones and leaves some out. The data show about 100,000 clones, with roughly 84% seen just once and about 17% held by the top ten. The sequencing here drew on peripheral blood, taken on day 0 of AZD1222 vaccination. Every receptor here comes from an adult in good health.

The V gene is TRBV10-3, the J gene TRBJ2-7, with 9 nucleotides matching TRBD1. The V segment lost 9 bases and the J segment 3 bases; nucleotides outside the gene matches: 3. The CDR3 has 12 residues. Germline V lookup: CDR1 ENHRY, CDR2 SYGVKD. The CDR3 loop reads CAIAGQGYEQYF. In DNA, the CDR3 is TGTGCCATTGCGGGACAGGGCTACGAGCAGTACTTC.

The rearrangement uses TRBV19 and TRBJ1-5; D is unclear. The V end was cut by 1 base, the J end by 3 bases, with 19 bases between. The CDR3 covers 18 residues. The germline V gene encodes CDR1 LNHDA and CDR2 SQIVND (reference sequence). The CDR3 region is CASSIVQTWAVPNQPQHF. The CDR3 DNA reads TGTGCCAGTAGTATAGTACAGACGTGGGCGGTTCCCAATCAGCCCCAGCATTTT.

The gene calls are TRBV7-6 and TRBJ1-5, with D possibly matching TRBD1 (5 bases). CDR1 and CDR2 from the germline V gene are SGHVS and FNYEAQ. V lost 0 bases and J 6 bases, leaving 12 bases between the germline ends. CDR3 length: 15 residues. This CDR3 is CASSLAWGDGQPQHF. The CDR3 DNA reads as TGTGCCAGCAGCTTAGCTTGGGGGGATGGTCAGCCCCAGCATTTT.

The chain links TRBV6-6 to TRBJ1-5; TRBD1 aligns across 9 bases. The V and J ends lost 5 bases and 6 bases, in that order; junction bases with no gene match: 14. The CDR3 contains 17 residues. Germline V gives CDR1 MNHNY, CDR2 SVGAGI (reference sequence). The CDR3 region is CASSQYLGTGLGQPQHF. The CDR3 DNA reads as TGTGCCAGCAGTCAATACCTCGGGACAGGGCTGGGTCAGCCCCAGCATTTT.

The rearrangement uses TRBV15 and TRBJ2-7; tentative D call: TRBD1 (6 bases). V was cut by 1 base and J by 7 bases, with 17 bases left in between. CDR3 length equals 15 residues. Germline CDR1 and CDR2: LNHNV and YYDKDF (reference sequence). CDR3 DNA: TGTGCCACCAGCAGAGTTCCAGGGGTAGGTGTAGAGCAGTACTTC. Translated, it gives CATSRVPGVGVEQYF. The full variable domain, completed using reference TRBV15 and TRBJ2-7, is DAMVIQNPRYQVTQFGKPVTLSCSQTLNHNVMYWYQQKSSQAPKLLFHYYDKDFNNEADTPDNFQSRRPNTSFCFLDIRSPGLGDTAMYLCATSRVPGVGVEQYFGPGTRLTVT.

V is TRBV5-1 and J is TRBJ1-4; 7 bases map to TRBD1. Germline assignment: CDR1 SGHRS and CDR2 YFSETQ. Germline trimming cut 4 bases from V and 4 bases from J; bases unmatched to any gene: 7. The CDR3 is 15 amino acids. The CDR3 region is CASSLTGDLNEKLFF. CDR3 in DNA: TGCGCCAGCAGCCTTACAGGGGACCTTAATGAAAAACTGTTTTTT.

This chain connects TRBV12-3 or TRBV12-4 to TRBJ1-5; D may be TRBD1 (6 bases). Deletions cut 6 bases from V and 11 bases from J, with 14 bases between. CDR3 length: 12 amino acids. The CDR3 sequence: CASSLRRQAQHF. CDR3 bases: TGTGCCAGCAGCCTACGGCGACAGGCCCAGCATTTT.

CDR3 loop: CASRGTGSRRGYTF. The DNA of the CDR3 is TGTGCCAGCAGGGGGACAGGGTCTCGGCGGGGCTACACCTTC. V usage is TRBV27 and J usage is TRBJ1-2; TRBD1 agrees at 9 bases. Germline trimming cut 6 bases from V and 8 bases from J; bases unmatched to any gene: 10. CDR3 length: 14 residues. Germline V CDR1 and CDR2: MNHEY, SMNVEV (reference sequence).

The chain is built from TRBV21-1 and TRBJ2-1. TRBV21-1 has pseudogene status. The CDR3 is made up of 12 amino acids. The CDR3 DNA follows: TGTGCCAGCAGTCCGGGACGTGGTGAGCAGTTCTTC. Amino acids: CASSPGRGEQFF.

The chain is built from TRBV7-9 and TRBJ1-5; D remains ambiguous. This CDR3 spans 15 amino acids. CDR1 and CDR2 from the germline V gene are SEHNR and FQNEAQ (reference sequence). V was pared by 5 bases and J by 2 bases, with 13 bases between. The chain's CDR3 is CASSRTGRGNQPQHF. The CDR3 nucleotides are TGTGCCAGCAGCCGGACCGGTCGTGGCAATCAGCCCCAGCATTTT.

The gene calls are TRBV6-5 and TRBJ2-7; possibly TRBD2 for D (5 bases). In germline, CDR1 is MNHEY, CDR2 SVGAGI. With 1 base removed from V and 6 bases from J, the gap between germline ends came to 7 bases. The CDR3 contains 12 residues. The CDR3 sequence: CASSYFAGEQYF. The CDR3 nucleotides are TGTGCCAGCAGTTACTTCGCGGGCGAGCAGTACTTC.

The chain uses TRBV27 and TRBJ2-1; TRBD2 aligns across 8 bases. The germline CDR1 and CDR2 sequences are MNHEY and SMNVEV (reference sequence). The CDR3 has 15 amino acids. V gave up 7 bases and J gave up 0 bases; unmatched junction bases: 5. For the CDR3, the DNA is TGTGCCAGCAAACCCACTAGCGGCTCCTACAATGAGCAGTTCTTC. The encoded protein is CASKPTSGSYNEQFF.

The chain links TRBV10-3 to TRBJ1-1; 10 nucleotides align to TRBD1. The CDR3 loop spans 15 amino acids. CDR1 is ENHRY, CDR2 SYGVKD, per germline. With 9 bases clipped from V and 3 bases from J, the junction kept 10 bases outside the gene matches. CDR3 in DNA: TGTGCCATTCAAGACAGGGGGCCGGAGGACACTGAAGCTTTCTTT. This codes for CAIQDRGPEDTEAFF.

The V call is TRBV27, the J call TRBJ2-2, with D tentatively TRBD2 (5 bases). V lost 6 bases, J lost 6 bases, and 17 bases lay in between. This CDR3 is built from 15 residues. Germline CDR1 is MNHEY and CDR2 is SMNVEV (reference sequence). The CDR3 protein is CASRTPKRAPGELFF. The CDR3 DNA sequence: TGTGCCAGCAGGACGCCGAAGAGGGCCCCCGGGGAGCTGTTTTTT.

CDR3: CASTYLGVKTEAFF. In DNA, the CDR3 is TGTGCCAGTACCTATCTAGGGGTTAAGACTGAAGCTTTCTTT. The chain uses TRBV28 and TRBJ1-1, with D perhaps TRBD1 (5 bases). This CDR3 spans 14 amino acids. Trimming removed 9 bases from V and 5 bases from J, with 19 bases in between. Looked up from germline, CDR1 is MDHEN and CDR2 is SYDVKM.

The V call is TRBV24-1, the J call TRBJ2-7; 7 positions match TRBD1. This CDR3 is 15 amino acids long. The trim removed 3 bases at V and 7 bases at J, leaving 11 bases unmatched. The V gene's germline CDR1 is KGHDR and CDR2 SFDVKD. This chain's CDR3 is CATSDGTVLRGEQYF. The DNA for the CDR3 is TGTGCCACCAGTGATGGGACAGTCCTCCGAGGGGAGCAGTACTTC.

The chain has TRBV9 and TRBJ2-3; 8 positions match TRBD2. This CDR3 is 18 amino acids long. The V segment lost 0 bases and the J segment 4 bases; nucleotides outside the gene matches: 13. CDR1 SGDLS and CDR2 YYNGEE come from the germline V gene. CDR3 sequence (DNA): TGTGCCAGCAGCGTAGGAATAGGGGCGGGAGGCCCCCCAGATACGCAGTATTTT. Translated, it gives CASSVGIGAGGPPDTQYF.

The chain recombines TRBV6-5 with TRBJ2-7; 8 bases match TRBD1. The CDR3 is 15 residues long. The germline gives CDR1 MNHEY, CDR2 SVGAGI. J lost 5 bases, V lost 0 bases, and 6 bases had no gene match. The CDR3: CASSYSTRGLDEQYF. The CDR3 DNA sequence: TGTGCCAGCAGTTACTCGACCAGGGGGCTTGACGAGCAGTACTTC.

The chain links TRBV2 to TRBJ1-1; the match to TRBD1 covers 8 bases. V shed 6 bases, J shed 0 bases, and the junction held 6 bases outside the gene matches. The CDR3 covers 15 residues. CDR1 SNHLY and CDR2 FYNNEI come from the germline V gene. The CDR3 DNA reads as TGTGCCAGCAGAGCAGACAGGGGTCTGAACACTGAAGCTTTCTTT. This sequence encodes CASRADRGLNTEAFF.

The V call is TRBV7-3, the J call TRBJ2-5; TRBD1 aligns across 9 bases. From germline, CDR1 is SGHTA and CDR2 FQGTGA. The CDR3 consists of 16 residues. J gave up 1 base and V 2 bases, and 5 bases lay outside the gene matches. The CDR3 loop is CASSLWDRAPQETQYF. DNA of the CDR3: TGTGCCAGCAGCTTATGGGACAGGGCGCCCCAAGAGACCCAGTACTTC.

The genes are TRBV30 and TRBJ1-3; D not resolved. V was trimmed by 4 bases and J by 2 bases, leaving 6 bases between them. The CDR3 has 12 residues. Per the germline V gene, CDR1 is GTSNPN and CDR2 is SVGIG (reference sequence). For the CDR3, the DNA is TGTGCCTGGATGGACGCTGGAAACACCATATATTTT. It codes for CAWMDAGNTIYF.